Each of the 32 T cell receptor beta chains below was sequenced from the same sample in a study of early T cells in non-severe SARS-CoV-2 infection. Using its own MiXCR run on the 5' RACE reads, TCRdb lists one record per CDR3 protein. The sample comprises 40,000 or so distinct CDR3 sequences, around 6% of which are singletons, and 7.6% rests with the top ten. Input material: whole blood. All receptors come from an adult who was a healthcare worker with PCR-confirmed SARS-CoV-2 infection or an uninfected control (not recorded which).

This clonotype was counted at least ten times. The chain carries TRBV5-4 and TRBJ2-3, with D possibly being TRBD2 (6 bases). Trimming removed 6 bases at V and 0 bases at J, with 20 bases between. CDR1 and CDR2 from the germline V gene are SGHNT and YYREEE (reference sequence). CDR3 length: 17 residues. The CDR3 DNA follows: TGTGCCAGCAACCTACTCCTAGGCGGGGCTAGCACAGATACGCAGTATTTT. Amino acid sequence: CASNLLLGGASTDTQYF.

In its sample, this clonotype was seen many times. The chain has TRBV6-2 or TRBV6-3 and TRBJ2-5; D remains unclear. Germline V lookup: CDR1 MNHEY, CDR2 SVGEGT. CDR3 length: 12 amino acids. V was clipped by 6 bases and J by 4 bases, with 9 bases between them. This CDR3 reads CASSNVGETQYF. As DNA, the CDR3 is TGTGCCAGCAGCAACGTAGGAGAGACCCAGTACTTC.

This clonotype showed up many times. CDR3 loop: CSAWTSGGADEQFF. In DNA form, the CDR3 reads TGCAGTGCTTGGACTAGCGGGGGGGCGGATGAGCAGTTCTTC. This sequence joins TRBV20-1 and TRBJ2-1, with TRBD2 identical over 15 bases. The CDR3 sequence is 14 residues long. Trimming cost V 5 bases and J 8 bases; bases outside gene matches: 4. The germline V gene encodes CDR1 DFQATT and CDR2 SNEGSKA (reference sequence).

This clonotype was recorded at least ten times. The junction departs from germline at one end; a sequencing error may be responsible. The rearrangement links TRBV20-1 to TRBJ1-5, with D uncertain. This CDR3 region has 12 residues. Germline V gene data show CDR1 as DFQATT and CDR2 as SNEGSKA (reference sequence). CDR3 protein: CSAREGSQPQHF. The CDR3 DNA is TGCAGTGCGAGAGAGGGTAGTCAGCCCCAGCATTTT.

This clonotype was counted at least ten times. J is TRBJ1-1 and V is TRBV5-1, with 8 bases matching TRBD1. Germline V lookup: CDR1 SGHRS, CDR2 YFSETQ. The CDR3 runs 16 residues. V lost 0 bases and J lost 6; bases outside the gene matches: 10. The CDR3 protein is CASSLGGTGGYPEAFF. The CDR3 region has the DNA TGCGCCAGCAGCTTGGGGGGGACAGGAGGGTACCCTGAAGCTTTCTTT. Based on the CDR3 plus reference TRBV5-1 and TRBJ1-1, the full variable domain is KAGVTQTPRYLIKTRGQQVTLSCSPISGHRSVSWYQQTPGQGLQFLFEYFSETQRNKGNFPGRFSGRQFSNSRSEMNVSTLELGDSALYLCASSLGGTGGYPEAFFGQGTRLTVV.

This clonotype was seen at least ten times. The J gene is TRBJ2-3, the V gene TRBV4-3, with a weak D call TRBD1 (5 bases). V shed 0 bases and J shed 4 bases, with 8 bases lying between them. The length of the CDR3 is 14 residues. CDR1 LGHNA and CDR2 YSLEER come from the germline V gene. The chain's CDR3 is CASSQEAGPDTQYF. As DNA, the CDR3 is TGCGCCAGCAGCCAAGAGGCAGGGCCAGATACGCAGTATTTT.

V gene TRBV7-2 combines with J gene TRBJ2-7, with 8 bases aligning to TRBD2. Per the germline V gene, CDR1 is SGHTA and CDR2 is FQGNSA. The CDR3 loop spans 17 amino acids. The V gene end was trimmed by 4 bases and the J gene end by 0 bases; junction bases not matched to a gene: 11. In DNA, the CDR3 is TGTGCCAGCAGCTCGCCTTTCGGGGGGGTAAGCTCCTACGAGCAGTACTTC. Translated: CASSSPFGGVSSYEQYF.

With respect to this clonotype: A much larger clone differs from this one at a single base, so this may be a read error. The genes are TRBV7-2 and TRBJ1-3; D not resolved. In germline, CDR1 is SGHTA, CDR2 FQGNSA. The CDR3 contains 13 residues. The CDR3 sequence is CVSSESPGNTIYF. The CDR3 DNA is TGTGTCAGCAGCGAAAGTCCTGGAAACACCATATATTTT.

The chain carries TRBV11-3 and TRBJ2-4; 7 bases are a match to TRBD2. The V gene's germline CDR1 is SGHNT and CDR2 YENEEA. This CDR3 is 15 amino acids long. V shed 5 bases, J shed 10 bases, and the junction held 14 bases outside the gene matches. CDR3 DNA: TGTGCCAGCAGCCCCTCGGCAAGCGGGGCAGGAATTCAGTACTTC. Translating it yields CASSPSASGAGIQYF.

This clonotype was seen ten or more times. V usage is TRBV12-3 or TRBV12-4 and J usage is TRBJ1-1; unclear D gene. V was shortened by 3 bases and J by 0 bases, with 11 bases between the two germline ends. There are 15 residues in the CDR3. In nucleotides, the CDR3 is TGTGCCAGCAGTTTTCGGAGGGAAATGAACACTGAAGCTTTCTTT. This codes for CASSFRREMNTEAFF.

This clonotype is classed as medium-sized. J is TRBJ2-1 and V is TRBV6-1; D gene ambiguous. The germline gives CDR1 MNHNS, CDR2 SASEGT. With 6 bases removed from V and 7 bases from J, the gap between germline ends came to 16 bases. The CDR3 has 14 residues. CDR3 coding DNA: TGTGCCAGCAGGGCCCTCCTCGGGTTGAATGAGCAGTTCTTC. This translates into CASRALLGLNEQFF.

The V gene is TRBV5-1, the J gene TRBJ1-6; no clear D gene. This CDR3 has 15 amino acids. Germline-derived CDR1 and CDR2 are SGHRS and YFSETQ. Trimming shortened V by 0 bases and J by 7 bases, and 11 bases separated the two germline ends. CDR3 bases: TGCGCCAGCAGCTTGGGGTCACGCTCAAATTCACCCCTCCACTTT. Residues: CASSLGSRSNSPLHF.

This clonotype was seen at least ten times. CDR3 coding DNA: TGTGCCAGCAGCAAAGGGACGGGGCTGGGCTATGGCTACACCTTC. Translated: CASSKGTGLGYGYTF. The rearrangement uses TRBV3-1 and TRBJ1-2; perhaps TRBD1 as D (5 bases). The CDR3 contains 15 residues. Germline CDR1 LGHDT, CDR2 YNNKEL (reference sequence). The V and J ends lost 5 bases and 4 bases respectively, with 17 bases between them.

This clonotype has ten or more counts. The V call is TRBV20-1, the J call TRBJ2-1, with TRBD2 matching 14 bases. Per the germline V gene, CDR1 is DFQATT and CDR2 is SNEGSKA (reference sequence). This CDR3 comprises 17 residues. Trimming took 5 bases from V and 7 from J; bases not matched to a gene: 13. The CDR3 protein is CSAEELRGLAGGNEQFF. Written as DNA, the CDR3 is TGCAGTGCTGAAGAATTACGAGGACTAGCGGGAGGTAATGAGCAGTTCTTC.

This clonotype was picked up many times. The gene calls are TRBV9 and TRBJ2-1; 9 nucleotides match TRBD2. The CDR3 length is 13 residues. Trimming at V came to 7 bases and at J to 6 bases, leaving 5 bases not matched to a gene. Germline CDR1 and CDR2: SGDLS and YYNGEE. The CDR3 region has the DNA TGTGCCAGCTCCGGGACTAGCCGCAATGAGCAGTTCTTC. It is translated as CASSGTSRNEQFF.

This clonotype has ten or more counts. Sequence at one end of the junction differs from germline and may be a read error. This chain connects TRBV2 to TRBJ1-1; D remains ambiguous. Germline loops: CDR1 SNHLY, CDR2 FYNNEI. CDR3 length equals 14 residues. The CDR3 loop is CASREGRWNTEAFF. The CDR3, as DNA: TGTGCCAGCAGGGAAGGACGGTGGAACACTGAAGCTTTCTTT. Drawing the rest from reference TRBV2 and TRBJ1-1, the complete variable domain is EPEVTQTPSHQVTQMGQEVILRCVPISNHLYFYWYRQILGQKVEFLVSFYNNEISEKSEIFDDQFSVERPDGSNFTLKIRSTKLEDSAMYFCASREGRWNTEAFFGQGTRLTVV.

Many counts were recorded for this clonotype. The rearrangement links TRBV12-3 or TRBV12-4 to TRBJ2-2; D gene ambiguous. There are 17 residues in the CDR3. Trimming took 2 bases from V and 1 from J, leaving 14 bases between them. CDR3 sequence reads: CASSLPTWALNTGELFF. The CDR3 DNA follows: TGTGCCAGCAGTTTACCTACGTGGGCTTTGAACACCGGGGAGCTGTTTTTT.

A few counts support this clonotype. The gene calls are TRBV7-2 and TRBJ2-1; TRBD1 might be the D (6 bases). Germline V gene lookup returns CDR1 SGHTA and CDR2 FQGNSA. This CDR3 has 15 amino acids. Trimming pared 1 base from V and 2 bases from J, leaving 9 bases between. The CDR3 is CASSLEGHPYNEQFF. The CDR3 DNA follows: TGTGCCAGCAGCTTAGAGGGACACCCCTACAATGAGCAGTTCTTC. Filled out from reference TRBV7-2 and TRBJ2-1, the complete variable domain reads GAGVSQSPSNKVTEKGKDVELRCDPISGHTALYWYRQSLGQGLEFLIYFQGNSAPDKSGLPSDRFSAERTGGSVSTLTIQRTQQEDSAVYLCASSLEGHPYNEQFFGPGTRLTVL.

This clonotype was counted at least ten times. The chain employs TRBV20-1 and TRBJ1-2; D is uncertain. The V gene lost 0 bases and the J gene lost 6 bases, with 8 bases spanning the gap. Germline CDR1 reads DFQATT; CDR2 reads SNEGSKA (reference sequence). The CDR3 has 12 residues. CDR3 protein: CSARDPTDGYTF. The CDR3 coding sequence is TGCAGTGCTAGAGATCCCACGGATGGCTACACCTTC.

In this sample, this clonotype turned up many times. The V and J genes are TRBV6-5 and TRBJ2-1; D is undetermined. The V end lost 8 bases, the J end lost 9 bases, and 8 bases lay between the germline ends. Germline V lookup: CDR1 MNHEY, CDR2 SVGAGI. This CDR3 contains 10 residues. The CDR3 sequence: CASGAAEQFF. The DNA of the CDR3 is TGTGCCAGCGGAGCCGCTGAGCAGTTCTTC.

The V gene is TRBV13, the J gene TRBJ2-2; 8 bases match TRBD1. The V gene's germline CDR1 is PRHDT and CDR2 FYEKMQ (reference sequence). V was pared by 2 bases and J by 7 bases, with 12 bases of the junction left unmatched. The CDR3 spans 17 residues. DNA for the CDR3: TGTGCCAGCAGCTTAAAGACAGGGGCCCTCGGGCACGGGGAGCTGTTTTTT. Protein sequence: CASSLKTGALGHGELFF.

This clonotype has a count of ten or more. The chain uses TRBV12-5 and TRBJ2-5; D is undetermined. The CDR3 totals 13 residues. Germline V gene lookup returns CDR1 LGHNT and CDR2 FRNRAP. The germline V and J ends were trimmed by 6 bases and 1 base, with 9 bases remaining between them. The CDR3 sequence: CASGPGSQETQYF. DNA of the CDR3: TGTGCTAGTGGCCCTGGCAGCCAAGAGACCCAGTACTTC.

This clonotype was detected many times. The chain employs TRBV12-3 or TRBV12-4 and TRBJ1-2; possible D gene TRBD1, 5 bases. This CDR3 region has 15 residues. V was pared by 2 bases and J by 3 bases, with 13 bases between. The CDR3 spells CASSLRGTPDYGYTF. The CDR3 nucleotides read TGTGCCAGCAGTTTACGAGGGACTCCCGACTATGGCTACACCTTC.

This clonotype has only a few counts. The CDR3 DNA follows: TGCAGCGAAAGACAGAGCCCTGAAGCTTTCTTT. Its protein is CSERQSPEAFF. The rearrangement uses TRBV29-1 and TRBJ1-1; TRBD1 might be the D (5 bases). Trimming shortened V by 7 bases and J by 6 bases, and 12 bases separated the two germline ends. From germline, CDR1 is SQVTM and CDR2 ANQGSEA. The CDR3 extends over 11 amino acids.

V is TRBV28 and J is TRBJ1-2, with D possibly being TRBD1 (6 bases). The V and J ends lost 7 bases and 8 bases respectively, with 14 bases between them. The CDR3 covers 12 residues. CDR1 is MDHEN and CDR2 is SYDVKM in the germline V gene. CDR3 bases: TGTGCCAGCACCACAGGGCCGGGAGGCTACACCTTC. Encoded protein: CASTTGPGGYTF.

This clonotype has at least ten counts. The genes are TRBV30 and TRBJ1-3; D gene unclear. Germline CDR1 and CDR2: GTSNPN and SVGIG (reference sequence). The CDR3 sequence is 10 residues long. The ends were cut back, 5 bases at V and 4 bases at J, with 3 bases in the middle. CDR3 loop: CAWVGNTIYF. CDR3 in DNA: TGTGCCTGGGTCGGAAACACCATATATTTT.

The table lists this clonotype with many counts. V usage is TRBV15 and J usage is TRBJ2-1, with D possibly TRBD1 on 6 matching bases. CDR1 is LNHNV and CDR2 is YYDKDF in the germline V gene (reference sequence). The CDR3 runs 16 residues. Trimming left V 0 bases short and J 7 bases short, with 16 bases between. This CDR3 reads CATSRDFGTGWNEQFF. The CDR3 DNA is TGTGCCACCAGCAGAGATTTCGGTACAGGGTGGAATGAGCAGTTCTTC.

The rearrangement uses TRBV6-1 and TRBJ2-7; D gene unclear. Germline loops: CDR1 MNHNS, CDR2 SASEGT. Trimming took 7 bases from V and 4 from J, leaving 17 bases between them. This CDR3 has 14 residues. CDR3 sequence: CASMVWAAPYEQYF. The CDR3, as DNA: TGTGCCAGCATGGTGTGGGCAGCGCCATACGAGCAGTACTTC.

This rearrangement joins TRBV20-1 to TRBJ2-3; D possibly corresponds to TRBD2 (5 bases). Germline V gene lookup returns CDR1 DFQATT and CDR2 SNEGSKA (reference sequence). The CDR3 contains 10 residues. V dropped 6 bases and J dropped 9 bases, with 10 bases sitting between them. The CDR3 DNA is TGCAGTGCCCGGGATTTAACGCAGTATTTT. This codes for CSARDLTQYF.

This clonotype was recorded many times. The chain joins TRBV13 to TRBJ2-1, with D perhaps TRBD1 (5 bases). CDR3 length: 14 amino acids. V lost 1 base and J lost 8, with 12 bases in between. CDR1 is PRHDT, CDR2 FYEKMQ, per germline (reference sequence). Here the CDR3 reads CASSLEAEGDEQFF. CDR3 nucleotides: TGTGCCAGCAGCTTAGAGGCAGAAGGGGATGAGCAGTTCTTC.

This clonotype was detected many times. CDR3 loop: CASSYSGTQYF. CDR3 DNA: TGTGCCAGCAGTTACTCGGGTACGCAGTATTTT. This chain uses TRBV6-2 or TRBV6-3 with TRBJ2-3; no definite D call. Germline CDR1 reads MNHEY; CDR2 reads SVGEGT. This CDR3 spans 11 amino acids. The V and J ends lost 0 bases and 8 bases respectively, with 3 bases between them.

This clonotype occurred a few times. The chain has TRBV6-9 and TRBJ2-7; 8 bases line up with TRBD1. This CDR3 contains 13 residues. Per germline, CDR1 MNHGY and CDR2 SVAAGI. V shed 11 bases, J shed 6 bases, and the junction held 12 bases outside the gene matches. In DNA form, the CDR3 reads TGTGCCGGGCCGGACAGGGAAGGTTCCGAGCAGTACTTC. Its protein is CAGPDREGSEQYF.